The clone carrying this T cell receptor beta chain was recorded many times. What it recognizes is unknown. The data were obtained in a study of response to subunit inactivated influenza vaccine. The CDR3 is made up of 13 amino acids. Per germline, CDR1 SGHRS and CDR2 YFSETQ. Trimming pared 0 bases from V and 7 bases from J, leaving 8 bases between. Study-level findings and limits: It was suggested by the authors that few new T cells are recruited by each seasonal influenza vaccination.

TCRdb itself ran the RT-PCR reads through MiXCR, one entry per CDR3 protein. This table has around 520,000 distinct CDR3 sequences, about 10% appearing once. The source material was PBMCs from blood, sampled on the day of vaccination. The chain carries TRBV5-1 and TRBJ2-1; D call uncertain. The origin of this receptor is a middle-aged man who received an inactivated influenza vaccine. The CDR3 is CASSLAGWNEQFF. The CDR3, as DNA: TGCGCCAGCAGCTTGGCCGGTTGGAATGAGCAGTTCTTC.